This TCR beta chain originates from a study of blood T cell repertoires in COVID-19. For the study at large: Sites across the United States, Italy and Spain contributed samples from acute and convalescent COVID-19. Sources were T cells, B-cell-depleted T cells, or PBMCs; the material itself was cDNA or gDNA.

Trimming removed 3 bases from V and 2 bases from J; junction bases left unmatched: 2. Germline V CDR1 and CDR2: SGHRS, YFSETQ. CDR3 length equals 16 residues. Sequencing used immunoSEQ multiplex PCR; TCRdb keeps in-frame clones, though not all of them. The sample has 60,000 to 75,000 clones, about 76% seen once. This sequence originates from a woman older than 75 with acute or convalescent COVID-19. This chain uses TRBV5-1 with TRBJ2-7; 16 bases match TRBD2. Sample: peripheral blood. CDR3 nucleotides: TGCGCCAGCAGCTCGGGACTAGCGGGAGGGCCCTACGAGCAGTACTTC. Translation: CASSSGLAGGPYEQYF.